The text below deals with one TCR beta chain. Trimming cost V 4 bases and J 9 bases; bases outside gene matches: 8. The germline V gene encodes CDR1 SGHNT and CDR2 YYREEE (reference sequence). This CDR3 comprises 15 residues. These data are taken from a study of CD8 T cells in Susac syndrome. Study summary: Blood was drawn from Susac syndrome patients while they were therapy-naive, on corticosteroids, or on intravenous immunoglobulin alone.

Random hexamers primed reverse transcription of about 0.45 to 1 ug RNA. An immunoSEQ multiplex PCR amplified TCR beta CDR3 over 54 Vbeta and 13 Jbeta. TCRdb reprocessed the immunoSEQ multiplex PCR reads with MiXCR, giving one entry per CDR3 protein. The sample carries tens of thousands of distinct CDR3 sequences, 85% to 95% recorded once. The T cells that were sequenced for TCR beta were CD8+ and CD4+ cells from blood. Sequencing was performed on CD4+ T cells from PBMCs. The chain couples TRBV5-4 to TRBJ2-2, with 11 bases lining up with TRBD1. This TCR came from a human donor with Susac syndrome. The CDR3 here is CASSRTGGARWELFF. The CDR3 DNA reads TGTGCCAGCAGCAGGACAGGGGGCGCACGCTGGGAGCTGTTTTTT.